This T cell receptor beta chain derives from a study of regulatory T cells in long-lasting Graves disease. Time point indicated: newly diagnosed GD, antithyroid drugs for less than 3 months. Making the TCR library involved RNA that had been extracted from PBMCs. To make TCR beta libraries, researchers used iRepertoire HTBI primers and Arm-PCR of CDR3 regions. TCRdb fed the multiplex PCR reads into MiXCR, producing one record per CDR3 protein. This table has about 200,000 distinct CDR3 sequences, less than 20% appearing once. After removal of 0 bases from V and 1 base from J, the junction contained 17 bases not matched to a gene. The V gene's germline CDR1 is SGHNT and CDR2 YENEEA. This CDR3 has 23 residues. This clonotype was recorded at least ten times. These same data were also listed under a study on T cells in Graves' hyperthyroidism and ophthalmopathy. That paper notes: Graves' hyperthyroidism without ophthalmopathy progression within 18 months was termed stable. With the HTBI primer set, the TCR CDR3 went through a first round of RT-PCR.

This receptor was obtained from a woman between 25 and 40 years old with Graves disease. The chain combines TRBV11-3 with TRBJ2-4; 14 positions match TRBD2. The source was peripheral blood mononuclear cells (PBMCs), collected at new diagnosis, from a patient treated with antithyroid drugs. The CDR3 is CASSLEGWSAGLAGAPAKNIQYF. CDR3 coding DNA: TGTGCCAGCAGCTTAGAGGGATGGTCGGCGGGACTAGCGGGGGCCCCCGCCAAAAACATTCAGTACTTC.